Listed below are T cell receptor beta chains from one sample, sequenced in a study of CD4+ T cells in melanoma. Only in-frame clones appear in the TCRdb table, and some are missing; sequencing was by immunoSEQ multiplex PCR. The data contain over 130,000 clones, about 90% of them singletons. These receptors were obtained from a human donor with melanoma. The conserved cysteine and the conserved F or W are not part of the CDR3 here. The D gene is left open where the match is weak.

>TRBJ2-6|NA|TRBV7-8
ASSLATGNSGANVLT
>TRBJ2-5|NA|TRBV2
ASSSGRETQY
>TRBJ2-1|TRBD2|TRBV7-9
ASSSRTSYNEQF
>TRBJ2-3|TRBD2|TRBV30
AWSMGRTSGGTDTQY
>TRBJ1-4|NA|TRBV7-8
ASSSSYRESNEKLF
>TRBJ2-6|TRBD1|TRBV10-1
ASIKFGTVSGANVLT
>TRBJ1-5|NA|TRBV10-1
ANDQPQH
>TRBJ1-5|NA|TRBV30
AWSMGLSQPQH
>TRBJ2-5|NA|TRBV19
ASSPRTEETQY
>TRBJ2-5|NA|TRBV5-4
ASSPALATAQETQY
>TRBJ2-5|NA|TRBV5-1
ASSLNGGQETQY
>TRBJ1-5|NA|TRBV15
ATSTRTVGNQPQH
>TRBJ1-3|NA|TRBV19
ASSMLPTSGNTIY
>TRBJ2-5|NA|TRBV29-1
SVSRGETQY
>TRBJ1-2|NA|TRBV5-4
ASSSDFGGSYGYT
>TRBJ2-3|TRBD1|TRBV14
ASQGDLRVSQY
>TRBJ1-2|NA|TRBV9
ASSQYQTIGQGSFGYT
>TRBJ2-1|NA|TRBV27
ASSLRPYNEQF
>TRBJ2-1|TRBD2|TRBV7-3
ASSFLAGGGGEQF
>TRBJ1-2|TRBD1|TRBV7-8
ASSLRGQGAGGYT
>TRBJ2-3|TRBD2|TRBV6-1
ASMTSAPLDTQY
>TRBJ1-5|NA|TRBV10-1
ASSRTRESPQH
>TRBJ2-5|NA|TRBV25-1
ASTAPAETQY
>TRBJ2-5|TRBD1|TRBV19
ASSRRQGDKY
>TRBJ2-7|TRBD2|TRBV28
ASSLGGDPYEQY
>TRBJ2-1|NA|TRBV7-9
ASQAGTQNEQF
>TRBJ1-6|TRBD1|TRBV2
ASSGTGRSPLH
>TRBJ2-5|NA|TRBV21-1
ASSLLLAYSGTQY
>TRBJ2-5|NA|TRBV6-1
ASSEAMGIQETQY
>TRBJ2-5|NA|TRBV6-1
ASHPTLGQETQY
>TRBJ2-1|TRBD2|TRBV29-1
SVETRLAGGPKQF
>TRBJ2-5|NA|TRBV30
AWSRSSETQY